The text below deals with one T cell receptor (beta chain). Trimming removed 6 bases at V and 6 bases at J, with 9 bases between. This CDR3 region has 12 residues. Germline V gene sequence: CDR1 SNHLY, CDR2 FYNNEI. This record belongs to a study of blood T cell repertoires in COVID-19. Methods used by the authors: Amplification with reference gene primers provided the estimates of nucleated cell counts. TCRdb keeps only in-frame clones here, not all; method: immunoSEQ multiplex PCR. V and J calls and clone size are copied from that table; D and trimming were computed from the DNA. The sample yields roughly 76,000 clones, roughly 85% seen once.

The receptor was derived from a man aged 25 to 40 with acute or convalescent COVID-19. The chain recombines TRBV2 with TRBJ1-3; D unclear. Input material: peripheral blood. DNA for the CDR3: TGTGCCAGCAGACCAAGACAAAACACCATATATTTT. Translation: CASRPRQNTIYF. Together with reference TRBV2 and TRBJ1-3, the CDR3 gives the full variable domain: EPEVTQTPSHQVTQMGQEVILRCVPISNHLYFYWYRQILGQKVEFLVSFYNNEISEKSEIFDDQFSVERPDGSNFTLKIRSTKLEDSAMYFCASRPRQNTIYFGEGSWLTVV.